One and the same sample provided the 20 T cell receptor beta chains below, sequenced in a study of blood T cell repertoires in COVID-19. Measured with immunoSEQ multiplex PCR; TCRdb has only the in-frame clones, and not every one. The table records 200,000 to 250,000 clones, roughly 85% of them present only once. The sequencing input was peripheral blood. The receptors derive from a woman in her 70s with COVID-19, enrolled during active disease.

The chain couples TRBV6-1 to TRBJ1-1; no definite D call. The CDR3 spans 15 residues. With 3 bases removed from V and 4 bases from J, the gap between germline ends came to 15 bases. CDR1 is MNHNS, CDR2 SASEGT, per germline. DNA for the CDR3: TGTGCCAGCAGTGACGGGATTGGGGTGGGCACTGAAGCTTTCTTT. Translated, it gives CASSDGIGVGTEAFF.

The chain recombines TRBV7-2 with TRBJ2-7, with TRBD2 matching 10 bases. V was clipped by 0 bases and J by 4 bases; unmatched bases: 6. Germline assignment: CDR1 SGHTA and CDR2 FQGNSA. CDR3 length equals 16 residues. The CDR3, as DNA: TGTGCCAGCAGCTTAGCGCCCCTAGCGGGGGCATACGAGCAGTACTTC. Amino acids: CASSLAPLAGAYEQYF. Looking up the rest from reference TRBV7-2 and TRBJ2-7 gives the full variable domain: GAGVSQSPSNKVTEKGKDVELRCDPISGHTALYWYRQSLGQGLEFLIYFQGNSAPDKSGLPSDRFSAERTGGSVSTLTIQRTQQEDSAVYLCASSLAPLAGAYEQYFGPGTRLTVT.

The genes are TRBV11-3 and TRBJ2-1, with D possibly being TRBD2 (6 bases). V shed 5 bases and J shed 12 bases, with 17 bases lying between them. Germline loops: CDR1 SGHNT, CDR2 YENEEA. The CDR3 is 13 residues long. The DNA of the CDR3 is TGTGCCAGCAGCCCCGGGGGAGTCCTCTGGCAGTTCTTC. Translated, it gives CASSPGGVLWQFF.

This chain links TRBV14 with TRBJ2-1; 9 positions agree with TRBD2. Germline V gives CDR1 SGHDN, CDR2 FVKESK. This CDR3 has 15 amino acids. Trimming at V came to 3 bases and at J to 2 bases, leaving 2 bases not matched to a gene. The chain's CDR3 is CASSQIAGAYNEQFF. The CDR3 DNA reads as TGTGCCAGCAGCCAGATAGCGGGAGCCTACAATGAGCAGTTCTTC.

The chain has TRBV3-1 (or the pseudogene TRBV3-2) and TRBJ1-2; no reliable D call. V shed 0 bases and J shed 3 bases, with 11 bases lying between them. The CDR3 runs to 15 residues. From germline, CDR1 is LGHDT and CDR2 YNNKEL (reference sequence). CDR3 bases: TGTGCCAGCAGCCAAGATCTCACAGTCGACTATGGCTACACCTTC. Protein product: CASSQDLTVDYGYTF.

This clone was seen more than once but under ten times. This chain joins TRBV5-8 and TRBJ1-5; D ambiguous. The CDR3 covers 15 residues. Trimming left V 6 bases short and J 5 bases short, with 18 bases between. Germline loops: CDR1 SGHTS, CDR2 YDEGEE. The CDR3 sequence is CASTISMGRDQPQHF. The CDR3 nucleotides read TGTGCCAGCACTATTAGTATGGGCAGAGATCAGCCCCAGCATTTT.

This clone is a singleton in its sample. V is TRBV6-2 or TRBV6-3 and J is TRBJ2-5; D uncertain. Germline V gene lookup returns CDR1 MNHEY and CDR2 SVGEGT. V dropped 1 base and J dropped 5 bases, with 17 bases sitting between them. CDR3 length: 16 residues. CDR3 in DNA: TGTGCCAGCAGTTACTTTTACGGTCCTTCGGTGGAGACCCAGTACTTC. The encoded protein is CASSYFYGPSVETQYF.

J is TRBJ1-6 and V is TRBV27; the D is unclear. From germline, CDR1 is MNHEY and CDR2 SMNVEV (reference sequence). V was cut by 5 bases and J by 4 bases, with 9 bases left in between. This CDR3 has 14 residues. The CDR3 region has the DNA TGTGCCAGCAGTCCTACAGCTTATAATTCACCCCTCCACTTT. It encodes CASSPTAYNSPLHF.

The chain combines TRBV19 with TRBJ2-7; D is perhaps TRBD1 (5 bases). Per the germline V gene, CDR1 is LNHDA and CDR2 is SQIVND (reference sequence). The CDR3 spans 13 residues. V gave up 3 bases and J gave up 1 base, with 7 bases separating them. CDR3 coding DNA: TGTGCCAGTAGTATCACAGGATCCTACGAGCAGTACTTC. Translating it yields CASSITGSYEQYF.

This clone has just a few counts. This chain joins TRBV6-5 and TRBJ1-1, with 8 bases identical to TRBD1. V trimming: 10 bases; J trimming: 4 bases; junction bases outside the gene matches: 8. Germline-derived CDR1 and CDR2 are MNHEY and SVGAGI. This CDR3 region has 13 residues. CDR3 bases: TGTGCCACGAGGACAGGGAAAGGCACTGAAGCTTTCTTT. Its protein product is CATRTGKGTEAFF.

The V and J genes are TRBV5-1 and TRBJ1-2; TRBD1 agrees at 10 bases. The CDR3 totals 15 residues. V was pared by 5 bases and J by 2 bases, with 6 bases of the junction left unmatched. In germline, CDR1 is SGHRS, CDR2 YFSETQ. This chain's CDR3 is CASSLGTGENYGYTF. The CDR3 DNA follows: TGCGCCAGCAGTTTAGGGACAGGGGAGAACTATGGCTACACCTTC.

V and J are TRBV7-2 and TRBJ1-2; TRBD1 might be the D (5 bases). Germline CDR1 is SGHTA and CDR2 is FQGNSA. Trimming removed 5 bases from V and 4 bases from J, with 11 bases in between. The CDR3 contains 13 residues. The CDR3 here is CASSMTVLYGYTF. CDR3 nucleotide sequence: TGTGCCAGCAGCATGACAGTTCTCTATGGCTACACCTTC.

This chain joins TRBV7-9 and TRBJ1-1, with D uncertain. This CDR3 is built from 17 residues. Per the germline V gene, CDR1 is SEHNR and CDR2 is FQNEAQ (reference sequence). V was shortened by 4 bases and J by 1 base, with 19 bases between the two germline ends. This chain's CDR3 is CASSSLSSDPGNTEAFF. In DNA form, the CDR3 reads TGTGCCAGCAGCTCCCTCTCTTCGGATCCGGGGAACACTGAAGCTTTCTTT.

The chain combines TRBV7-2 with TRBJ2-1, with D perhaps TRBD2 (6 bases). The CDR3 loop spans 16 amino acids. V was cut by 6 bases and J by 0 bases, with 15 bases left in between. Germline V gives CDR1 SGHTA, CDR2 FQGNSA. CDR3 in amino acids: CASSFNSGGSYNEQFF. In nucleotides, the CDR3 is TGTGCCAGCAGTTTCAATAGCGGAGGCTCCTACAATGAGCAGTTCTTC.

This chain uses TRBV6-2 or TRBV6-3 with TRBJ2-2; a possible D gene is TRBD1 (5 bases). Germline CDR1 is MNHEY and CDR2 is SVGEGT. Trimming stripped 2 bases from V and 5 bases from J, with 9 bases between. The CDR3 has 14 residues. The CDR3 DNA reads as TGTGCCAGCAGTTACGGCAGGGTTACCGGGGAGCTGTTTTTT. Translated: CASSYGRVTGELFF.

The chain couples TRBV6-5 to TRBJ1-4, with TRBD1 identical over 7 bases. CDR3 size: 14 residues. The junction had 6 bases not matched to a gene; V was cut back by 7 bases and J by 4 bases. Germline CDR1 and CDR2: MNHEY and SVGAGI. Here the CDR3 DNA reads TGTGCCAGCATCTGGGGACAGCTTAATGAAAAACTGTTTTTT. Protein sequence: CASIWGQLNEKLFF.

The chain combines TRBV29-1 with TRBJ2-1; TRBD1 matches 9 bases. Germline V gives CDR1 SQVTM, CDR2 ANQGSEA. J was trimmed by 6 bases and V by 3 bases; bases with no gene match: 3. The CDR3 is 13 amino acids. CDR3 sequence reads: CSVDRDRVNEQFF. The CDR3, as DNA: TGCAGCGTTGACCGGGACAGGGTCAATGAGCAGTTCTTC.

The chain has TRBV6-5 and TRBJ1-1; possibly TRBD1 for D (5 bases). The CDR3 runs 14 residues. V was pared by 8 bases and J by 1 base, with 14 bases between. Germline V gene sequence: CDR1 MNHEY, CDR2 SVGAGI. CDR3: CASRVGGTNTEAFF. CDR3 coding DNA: TGTGCCAGCCGGGTTGGCGGGACGAACACTGAAGCTTTCTTT.

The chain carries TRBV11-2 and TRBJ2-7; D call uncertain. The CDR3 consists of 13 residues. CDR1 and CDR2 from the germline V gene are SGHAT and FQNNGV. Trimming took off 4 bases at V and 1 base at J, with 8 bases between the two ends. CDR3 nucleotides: TGTGCCAGCAGCTCAACCGAGTCCTACGAGCAGTACTTC. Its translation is CASSSTESYEQYF.

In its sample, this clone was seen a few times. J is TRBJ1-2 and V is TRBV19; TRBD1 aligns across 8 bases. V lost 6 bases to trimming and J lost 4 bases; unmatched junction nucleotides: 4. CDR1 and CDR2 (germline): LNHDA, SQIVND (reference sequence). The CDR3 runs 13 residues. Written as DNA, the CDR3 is TGTGCCAGTAGCCTAGGACAGGGCTATGGCTACACCTTC. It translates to CASSLGQGYGYTF.